The 6 T cell receptor beta chains below all came from one sample that was sequenced in a study of glioma-infiltrating T cells after dendritic cell vaccination. Clones were sequenced by immunoSEQ multiplex PCR, and TCRdb holds only the in-frame ones, with some missing. The profile shows tens of thousands of clones, around 83% of them singletons. Time point reported: after dendritic cell vaccination, including at tumor progression/relapse. Here the sequenced sample was blood, taken after dendritic cell vaccination. These receptors were obtained from a human donor with glioblastoma.

The chain carries TRBV6-5 and TRBJ1-1; D perhaps matches TRBD1 (6 bases). The CDR3 sequence is 13 residues long. V lost 4 bases and J 3 bases, leaving 9 bases between the germline ends. Germline V CDR1 and CDR2: MNHEY, SVGAGI. The CDR3 reads CASSSPGDTEAFF. The CDR3 bases are TGTGCCAGCAGTTCTCCAGGGGACACTGAAGCTTTCTTT.

The sample holds one count of this clone. The chain couples TRBV15 to TRBJ1-1, with 8 bases fitting TRBD1. Germline-derived CDR1 and CDR2 are LNHNV and YYDKDF (reference sequence). V gave up 3 bases and J gave up 8 bases; unmatched junction bases: 2. This CDR3 spans 12 amino acids. CDR3 DNA sequence: TGTGCCACCAGCAGCCACAGGGGGGAAGCTTTCTTT. Protein sequence: CATSSHRGEAFF.

The chain joins TRBV4-1 to TRBJ1-1; TRBD1 might be the D (6 bases). V lost 4 bases, J lost 0 bases, and 12 bases lay in between. Germline CDR1 reads MGHRA; CDR2 reads YSYEKL. The CDR3 loop spans 15 amino acids. This CDR3 is CASSRAGDLNTEAFF. CDR3 bases: TGCGCCAGCAGCCGGGCAGGGGATTTGAACACTGAAGCTTTCTTT.

The rearrangement uses TRBV6-5 and TRBJ2-3; TRBD2 agrees at 9 bases. This CDR3 region has 16 residues. Losses at the gene ends were 4 bases for V and 0 bases for J; bases not matched to a gene: 5. Germline CDR1 reads MNHEY; CDR2 reads SVGAGI. CDR3 sequence reads: CASSWGLATSTDTQYF. CDR3 bases: TGTGCCAGCAGTTGGGGACTAGCCACTAGCACAGATACGCAGTATTTT.

This clone has a single count. The rearrangement uses TRBV5-6 and TRBJ1-1; possible D gene TRBD1, 6 bases. Germline loops: CDR1 SGHDT, CDR2 YYEEEE. The CDR3 consists of 15 residues. V was cut by 5 bases and J by 0 bases, with 14 bases left in between. The CDR3 loop reads CASSLPGTLNTEAFF. DNA of the CDR3: TGTGCCAGCAGTTTGCCCGGGACACTGAACACTGAAGCTTTCTTT.

This rearrangement joins TRBV7-2 to TRBJ2-3; tentative D call: TRBD1 (6 bases). The V gene lost 2 bases and the J gene lost 2 bases, with 17 bases spanning the gap. The CDR3 covers 17 residues. CDR1 and CDR2 from the germline V gene are SGHTA and FQGNSA. The CDR3 loop reads CASSLSPRDTTTDTQYF. CDR3 nucleotide sequence: TGTGCCAGCAGCTTATCTCCTAGGGACACTACCACAGATACGCAGTATTTT.